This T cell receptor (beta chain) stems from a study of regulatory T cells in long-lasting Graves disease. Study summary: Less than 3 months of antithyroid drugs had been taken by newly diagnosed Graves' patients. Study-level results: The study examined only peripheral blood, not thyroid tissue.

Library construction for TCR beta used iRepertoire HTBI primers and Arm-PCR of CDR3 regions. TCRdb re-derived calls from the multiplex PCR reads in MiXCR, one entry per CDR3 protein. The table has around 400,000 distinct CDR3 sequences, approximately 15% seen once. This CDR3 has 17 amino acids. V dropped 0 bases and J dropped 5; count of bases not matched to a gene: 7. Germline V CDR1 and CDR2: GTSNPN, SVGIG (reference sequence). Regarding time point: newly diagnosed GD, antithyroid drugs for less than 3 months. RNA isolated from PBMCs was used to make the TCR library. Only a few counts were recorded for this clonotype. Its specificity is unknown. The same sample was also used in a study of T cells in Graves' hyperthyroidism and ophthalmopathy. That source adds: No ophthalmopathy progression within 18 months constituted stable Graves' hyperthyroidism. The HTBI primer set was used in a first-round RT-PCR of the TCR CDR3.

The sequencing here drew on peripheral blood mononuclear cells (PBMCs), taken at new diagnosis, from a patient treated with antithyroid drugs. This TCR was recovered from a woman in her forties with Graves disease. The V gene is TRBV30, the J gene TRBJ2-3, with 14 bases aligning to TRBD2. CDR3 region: CAWSVSPGLAGVDTQYF. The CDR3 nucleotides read TGTGCCTGGAGTGTATCCCCGGGACTAGCGGGAGTAGATACGCAGTATTTT.